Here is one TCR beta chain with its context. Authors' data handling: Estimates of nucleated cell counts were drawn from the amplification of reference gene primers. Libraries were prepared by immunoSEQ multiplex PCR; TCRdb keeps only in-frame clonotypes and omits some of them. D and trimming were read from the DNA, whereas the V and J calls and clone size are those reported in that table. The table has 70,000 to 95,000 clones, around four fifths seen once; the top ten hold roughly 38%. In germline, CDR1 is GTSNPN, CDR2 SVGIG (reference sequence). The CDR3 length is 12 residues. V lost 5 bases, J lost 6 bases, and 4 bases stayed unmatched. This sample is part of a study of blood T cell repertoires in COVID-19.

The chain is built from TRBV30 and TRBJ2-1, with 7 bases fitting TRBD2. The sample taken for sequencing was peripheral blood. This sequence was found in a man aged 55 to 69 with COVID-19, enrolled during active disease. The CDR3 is CAWGSSGNEQFF. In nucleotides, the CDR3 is TGTGCCTGGGGCTCTAGCGGCAATGAGCAGTTCTTC.